This entry lists 11 T cell receptor beta chains sequenced from one sample in a study of a mutant IDH1 vaccine in newly diagnosed glioma. The protocol was immunoSEQ multiplex PCR, while the TCRdb copy is restricted to in-frame clones and leaves out a portion. Of tens of thousands of clones in the sample, under 90% were seen once. Time point here: week 23, last vaccination. Every vaccination contained 300 ug of the mutant IDH1 20-mer peptide and was paired with topical imiquimod. Their target antigens are unknown. The specimen was PBMCs, collected from a glioma patient whose treatment included an IDH1 peptide vaccine. The receptors were gathered from a man in his forties with glioma.

CDR3 sequence (DNA): TGTGCCAGCAGCTTGGTTGGGTATCACCACTATGGCTACACCTTC. It yields the protein CASSLVGYHHYGYTF. The chain recombines TRBV5-6 with TRBJ1-2, with unresolved D. Germline-derived CDR1 and CDR2 are SGHDT and YYEEEE. The V end lost 0 bases, the J end lost 3 bases, and 12 bases lay between the germline ends. The CDR3 totals 15 residues.

V usage is TRBV5-1 and J usage is TRBJ1-1; 8 bases align to TRBD1. The CDR3 runs 14 residues. Germline trimming cut 3 bases from V and 5 bases from J; bases unmatched to any gene: 6. Germline-derived CDR1 and CDR2 are SGHRS and YFSETQ. DNA of the CDR3: TGCGCCAGCAGCTCCGGACAGGGTGGTACTGAAGCTTTCTTT. It encodes CASSSGQGGTEAFF.

The J gene is TRBJ2-7, the V gene TRBV10-1, with 11 bases identical to TRBD1. Germline values: CDR1 WNHNN, CDR2 SYGVQD (reference sequence). The V and J ends lost 2 bases and 0 bases, in that order; junction bases with no gene match: 3. The CDR3 has 16 amino acids. The DNA for the CDR3 is TGCGCCAGCAGTGAGCCCGGACAGGGGGCCTCCTACGAGCAGTACTTC. Protein product: CASSEPGQGASYEQYF.

The CDR3, as DNA: TGCGCCAGCAGCTTGTTGGGGGGAAGCTCCTACGAGCAGTACTTC. Translating it yields CASSLLGGSSYEQYF. V usage is TRBV5-1 and J usage is TRBJ2-7; TRBD2 is a possible D gene (6 bases). The germline V gene encodes CDR1 SGHRS and CDR2 YFSETQ. This CDR3 spans 15 amino acids. The V end was cut by 1 base, the J end by 0 bases, with 11 bases between.

The chain couples TRBV2 to TRBJ1-6; the D is unclear. The length of the CDR3 is 12 residues. Germline V CDR1 and CDR2: SNHLY, FYNNEI. The V gene lost 6 bases and the J gene lost 7 bases, with 7 bases spanning the gap. CDR3 loop: CASREQNSPLHF. CDR3 bases: TGTGCCAGCAGGGAGCAGAATTCACCCCTCCACTTT.

This clone was detected only once. CDR3 amino acids: CATRQRGEQYF. DNA for the CDR3: TGTGCCACCCGCCAAAGGGGCGAGCAGTACTTC. The chain links TRBV5-4 to TRBJ2-7; possibly TRBD1 for D (5 bases). Germline V gives CDR1 SGHNT, CDR2 YYREEE (reference sequence). This CDR3 comprises 11 residues. V gave up 9 bases and J gave up 6 bases, with 13 bases separating them.

The CDR3 spells CASRQVSTDTQYF. DNA for the CDR3: TGTGCCAGTAGACAGGTTAGCACAGATACGCAGTATTTT. The V and J genes are TRBV19 and TRBJ2-3; a possible D gene is TRBD1 (5 bases). Looked up from germline, CDR1 is LNHDA and CDR2 is SQIVND (reference sequence). The CDR3 length is 13 residues. V lost 6 bases and J lost 0, with 7 bases in between. Full variable domain (rest looked up from reference TRBV19 and TRBJ2-3): DGGITQSPKYLFRKEGQNVTLSCEQNLNHDAMYWYRQDPGQGLRLIYYSQIVNDFQKGDIAEGYSVSREKKESFPLTVTSAQKNPTAFYLCASRQVSTDTQYFGPGTRLTVL.

The chain joins TRBV7-8 to TRBJ1-6, with D perhaps matching TRBD1 (5 bases). The CDR3 has 15 amino acids. In germline, CDR1 is SGHVS, CDR2 FQNEAQ. Trimming shortened V by 0 bases and J by 9 bases, and 12 bases separated the two germline ends. This CDR3 is CASSLAGRAGSPLHF. CDR3 DNA: TGTGCCAGCAGCTTAGCGGGCAGGGCGGGTTCACCCCTCCACTTT.

This chain joins TRBV5-6 and TRBJ1-6; D is ambiguous. The V and J ends lost 0 bases and 9 bases respectively, with 16 bases between them. The CDR3 is 16 residues long. Germline V gene lookup returns CDR1 SGHDT and CDR2 YYEEEE. CDR3 residues: CASSLDPSARLSPLHF. CDR3 nucleotide sequence: TGTGCCAGCAGCTTGGATCCGTCCGCCAGGCTTTCACCCCTCCACTTT.

The chain links TRBV6-6 to TRBJ2-3, with D tentatively TRBD1 (5 bases). Germline V CDR1 and CDR2: MNHNY, SVGAGI (reference sequence). The CDR3 runs to 14 residues. The V gene lost 5 bases and the J gene lost 6 bases, with 15 bases spanning the gap. In nucleotides, the CDR3 is TGTGCCAGCAGTCGAAGGGGCGGCGGCGATACGCAGTATTTT. It yields the protein CASSRRGGGDTQYF.

This clone was found once. The CDR3 reads CASSPGWNSPLHF. CDR3 DNA: TGTGCCAGCAGCCCAGGGTGGAATTCACCCCTCCACTTT. This chain uses TRBV5-6 with TRBJ1-6; D may be TRBD1 (5 bases). Per the germline V gene, CDR1 is SGHDT and CDR2 is YYEEEE. The CDR3 has 13 amino acids. V was cut by 4 bases and J by 7 bases, with 9 bases left in between.